The rows below give T cell receptor beta chains drawn from one sample of a study of shared clonotypes between healthy human individuals. Generated by immunoSEQ multiplex PCR, the TCRdb table keeps only in-frame clones and is missing some. The data show about 2.3 million clones, approximately 90% seen once. The material sequenced was naive CD4+ T cells from PBMCs. The receptors come from a man aged 18-30 years in good health. Some clones in this sample may be carry-over from other donors' samples. Both conserved end residues are part of each CDR3. D genes are given only for firm matches. Clone sizes are given selectively: once, few, many, or a class where the clone is expanded.

j_call,d_call,cdr3_length,v_call,clone_size,cdr3_aa,cdr3_nt
TRBJ2-1,.,14,TRBV2,.,CASSELARDNEQFF,TGTGCCAGCAGTGAACTAGCGAGAGACAATGAGCAGTTCTTC
TRBJ1-4,TRBD1,15,TRBV5-6,.,CASSLVQGDNEKLFF,TGTGCCAGCAGCTTGGTTCAGGGGGATAATGAAAAACTGTTTTTT
TRBJ1-1,.,12,TRBV29-1,few,CSVDRGRTEAFF,TGCAGCGTTGACCGGGGGAGAACTGAAGCTTTCTTT
TRBJ1-1,.,13,TRBV29-1,few,CSGDGQMNTEAFF,TGCAGCGGAGACGGACAGATGAACACTGAAGCTTTCTTT
TRBJ2-7,.,13,TRBV5-8,.,CASVFLGGLEQYF,TGTGCCAGCGTATTCTTGGGGGGGCTCGAGCAGTACTTC
TRBJ1-1,.,13,TRBV25-1,once,CASSDNKNTEAFF,TGTGCCAGCAGTGATAATAAGAACACTGAAGCTTTCTTT
TRBJ1-5,TRBD1,17,TRBV7-8,few,CASSLGGRGRGNQPQHF,TGTGCCAGCAGCTTAGGTGGCAGGGGGCGCGGGAATCAGCCCCAGCATTTT
TRBJ1-5,.,16,TRBV7-2,once,CASSLLGAPSNQPQHF,TGTGCCAGCAGCTTACTAGGGGCCCCTAGCAATCAGCCCCAGCATTTT
TRBJ2-5,TRBD2,15,TRBV7-9,.,CASSIPGTREETQYF,TGTGCCAGCAGCATTCCCGGGACTAGGGAAGAGACCCAGTACTTC
TRBJ2-7,.,14,TRBV2,.,CASSEWPDAYEQYF,TGTGCCAGCAGTGAATGGCCAGACGCCTACGAGCAGTACTTC
TRBJ1-1,TRBD1,14,TRBV7-3,.,CASSPDRGWTEAFF,TGTGCCAGCAGCCCAGACAGGGGATGGACTGAAGCTTTCTTT
TRBJ1-5,.,16,TRBV19,.,CASSLPPRGGNQPQHF,TGTGCCAGTAGTCTCCCCCCCCGGGGAGGCAATCAGCCCCAGCATTTT
TRBJ1-1,.,18,TRBV28,once,CASSLWRGSSREPTEAFF,TGTGCCAGCAGTTTATGGAGAGGGTCGAGCAGGGAGCCCACTGAAGCTTTCTTT
TRBJ1-1,.,12,TRBV5-8,.,CASSSPGLLAFF,TGTGCCAGCAGCTCACCAGGGTTGCTGGCTTTCTTT
TRBJ1-2,TRBD1,14,TRBV6-5,.,CASSWDRASYGYTF,TGTGCCAGCAGTTGGGACAGGGCCTCTTATGGCTACACCTTC
TRBJ1-3,.,15,TRBV7-2,once,CASSFDGNSGNTIYF,TGTGCCAGCAGCTTCGACGGAAACTCTGGAAACACCATATATTTT
TRBJ2-1,.,11,TRBV30,.,CAWNLLREQFF,TGTGCCTGGAATCTCCTTAGGGAGCAGTTCTTC
TRBJ1-2,TRBD1,14,TRBV7-9,few,CASSPPGQVLGYTF,TGTGCCAGCAGCCCGCCGGGACAGGTACTTGGCTACACCTTC
TRBJ1-4,.,15,TRBV9,few,CASSPARGRAEKLFF,TGTGCCAGCAGCCCGGCACGGGGCAGAGCTGAAAAACTGTTTTTT
TRBJ2-7,.,15,TRBV10-3,once,CAISESIVLRSEQYF,TGTGCCATCAGTGAGTCGATCGTACTGAGAAGCGAGCAGTACTTC
TRBJ1-5,.,15,TRBV4-1,.,CASSQAGGSNQPQHF,TGCGCCAGCAGCCAGGCCGGGGGGAGCAATCAGCCCCAGCATTTT
TRBJ2-1,.,14,TRBV29-1,.,CSEGGSSAYNEQFF,TGCAGCGAAGGTGGGTCTAGCGCTTACAATGAGCAGTTCTTC
TRBJ1-5,.,15,TRBV19,few,CASRRGFHSNQPQHF,TGTGCCAGTCGGAGGGGATTTCATAGCAATCAGCCCCAGCATTTT